The following is a T cell receptor (beta chain) sequence with its context. The specificity of this receptor is unknown. No per-base quality is available; no much larger clone lies one base away. The collaborating institutions used their own protocols to collect whole blood in K2EDTA tubes. For TCRbeta analysis, collaborators shipped samples as frozen whole blood, isolated PBMCs, or DNA extracted from either of those sample types. The CDR3, from cysteine to phenylalanine, totals 13 residues. CDR3 DNA only is kept here, 39 bases in frame from base 1. V and J are truncated by 5 bases and 4 bases respectively, leaving an intervening sequence of 9 bases. The germline V gene (reference sequence) gives CDR1 as LNHDA and CDR2 as SQIVND. TCRbeta CDR3 regions were amplified from genomic DNA using the immunoSEQ Assay, a bias-controlled multiplex PCR. For the original study's pipeline: Within the assay, amplification of reference gene primers was used to estimate how many nucleated cells each sample contained. To quantify the absolute abundance of each unique TCRbeta CDR3 rearrangement, sequence reads were collapsed and filtered. For each sample, productive Simpson clonality was calculated by taking the square root of Simpson's diversity index across productive rearrangements. Held by TCRdb, this immuneACCESS table contains in-frame sequences only and omits some clones. Under half of the omission traces to an unresolved V gene where checked; the cause of the rest is unknown. Clonal size and the V and J genes are those of that table, whereas D and trimming came from the DNA. In all, the sample holds 150,000 to 200,000 clones, and approximately 75% of those were seen once. The ten largest clonotypes hold roughly a tenth of the sample.

The sample is drawn from a study of blood T cell repertoires in COVID-19 (dated by TCRdb to 2018 to 2021). With respect to the entire study: Samples from collaborators originated in the United States, Italy and Spain and spanned both the acute and convalescent phases of COVID-19. The material from the prospective study consisted of cDNA or gDNA derived from T cells, B-cell-depleted T cells, or PBMCs. Deeply sampled blood TCRbeta repertoires from subjects exposed to, actively infected with, or recovered from COVID-19 were included in the dataset. A freely available public database, intended as a resource for researchers studying the immune response to SARS-CoV-2, is where the repertoires were released. Samples came from the ongoing ImmuneRACE study (first 160 participants) plus 1,254 subjects from 6 global collaborators. Nearly every sample came with metadata listing a de-identified subject ID, COVID-19 status, age in years and sex. Where HLA class I and class II types were available, the types were taken from metadata supplied by the sample provider, not from assay-based typing.

Findings and caveats that apply to the study as a whole: How much clinical and demographic metadata was included differed by source and by participant, and the metadata was provided uncurated.

This chain joins TRBV19 to TRBJ1-3, with the D gene call left open. The clonotype originates from a human donor in a cohort sampled during active COVID-19. Sequences were obtained from peripheral blood. CDR3 loop: CASSVGAGNTIYF. The DNA sequence is as follows: TGTGCCAGTAGTGTCGGTGCCGGAAACACCATATATTTT.